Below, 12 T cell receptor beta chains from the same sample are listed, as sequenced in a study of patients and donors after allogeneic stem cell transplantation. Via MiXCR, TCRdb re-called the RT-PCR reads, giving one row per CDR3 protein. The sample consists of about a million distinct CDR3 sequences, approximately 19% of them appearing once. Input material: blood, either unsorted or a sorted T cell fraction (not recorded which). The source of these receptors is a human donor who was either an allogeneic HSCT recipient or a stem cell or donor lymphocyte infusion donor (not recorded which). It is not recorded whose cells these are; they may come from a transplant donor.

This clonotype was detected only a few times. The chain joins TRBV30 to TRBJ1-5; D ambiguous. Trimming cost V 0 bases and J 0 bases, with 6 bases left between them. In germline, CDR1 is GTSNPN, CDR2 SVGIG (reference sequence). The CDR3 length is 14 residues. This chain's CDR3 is CAWSVTDSNQPQHF. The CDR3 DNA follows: TGTGCCTGGAGTGTTACCGATAGCAATCAGCCCCAGCATTTT. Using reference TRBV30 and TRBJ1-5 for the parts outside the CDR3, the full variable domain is SQTIHQWPATLVQPVGSPLSLECTVEGTSNPNLYWYRQAAGRGLQLLFYSVGIGQISSEVPQNLSASRPQDRQFILSSKKLLLSDSGFYLCAWSVTDSNQPQHFGDGTRLSIL.

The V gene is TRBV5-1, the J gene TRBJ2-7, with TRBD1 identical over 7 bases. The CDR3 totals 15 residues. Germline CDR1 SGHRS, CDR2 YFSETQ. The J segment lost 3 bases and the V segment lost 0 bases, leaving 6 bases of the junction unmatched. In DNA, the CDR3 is TGCGCCAGCAGCTTGGAGTCTCCAGGGGGCTACGAGCAGTACTTC. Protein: CASSLESPGGYEQYF.

The CDR3 sequence: CASSTYSGQGALTEAFF. The DNA for the CDR3 is TGTGCCAGCAGTACGTACTCGGGACAGGGGGCGCTCACTGAAGCTTTCTTT. The genes are TRBV6-1 and TRBJ1-1; 12 positions match TRBD1. V lost 5 bases, J lost 4 bases, and 11 bases stayed unmatched. This CDR3 is built from 17 residues. Germline assignment: CDR1 MNHNS and CDR2 SASEGT.

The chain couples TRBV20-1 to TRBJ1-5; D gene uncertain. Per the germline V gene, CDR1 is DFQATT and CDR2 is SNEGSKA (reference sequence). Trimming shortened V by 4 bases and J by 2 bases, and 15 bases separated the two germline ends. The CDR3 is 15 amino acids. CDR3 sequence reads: CSAKNVGRGNQPQHF. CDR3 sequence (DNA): TGCAGTGCTAAGAACGTAGGACGGGGCAATCAGCCCCAGCATTTT.

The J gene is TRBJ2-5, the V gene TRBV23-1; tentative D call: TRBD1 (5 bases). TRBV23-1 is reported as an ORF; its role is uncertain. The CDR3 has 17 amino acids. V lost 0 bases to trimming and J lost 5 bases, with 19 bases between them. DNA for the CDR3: TGCGCCAGCAGTCAATCTACTTCTGTGACAGCCCGGGAGACCCAGTACTTC. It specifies CASSQSTSVTARETQYF.

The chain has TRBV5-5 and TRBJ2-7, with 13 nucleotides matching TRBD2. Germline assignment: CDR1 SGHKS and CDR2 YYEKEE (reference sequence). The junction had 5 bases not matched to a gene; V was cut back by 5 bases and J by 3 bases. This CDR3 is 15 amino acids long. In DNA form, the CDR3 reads TGTGCCAGCAGACCGGGACTAGCGGGAATCTACGAGCAGTACTTC. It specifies CASRPGLAGIYEQYF.

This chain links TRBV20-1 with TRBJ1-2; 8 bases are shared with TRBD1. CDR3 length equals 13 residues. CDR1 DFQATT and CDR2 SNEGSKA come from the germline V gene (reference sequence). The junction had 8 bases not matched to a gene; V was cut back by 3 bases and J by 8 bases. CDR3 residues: CSASGQGGRGYTF. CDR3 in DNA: TGCAGTGCTAGTGGACAGGGTGGTCGCGGCTACACCTTC.

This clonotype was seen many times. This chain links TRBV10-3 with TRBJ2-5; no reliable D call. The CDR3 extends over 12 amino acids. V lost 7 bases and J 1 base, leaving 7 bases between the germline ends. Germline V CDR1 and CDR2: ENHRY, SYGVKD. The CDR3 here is CAIKDLQETQYF. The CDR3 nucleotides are TGTGCCATCAAGGACCTCCAAGAGACCCAGTACTTC.

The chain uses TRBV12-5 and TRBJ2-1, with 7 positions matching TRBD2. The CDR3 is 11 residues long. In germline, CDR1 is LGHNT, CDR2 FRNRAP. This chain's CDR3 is CAGGLNNEQFF. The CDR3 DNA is TGTGCCGGGGGACTAAACAATGAGCAGTTCTTC.

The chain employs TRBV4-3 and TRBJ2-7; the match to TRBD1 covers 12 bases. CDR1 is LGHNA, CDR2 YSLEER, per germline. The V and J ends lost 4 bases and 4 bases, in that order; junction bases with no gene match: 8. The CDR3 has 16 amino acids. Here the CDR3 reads CASSPSPGQGAYEQYF. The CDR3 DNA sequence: TGCGCCAGCAGCCCCTCCCCGGGACAGGGGGCTTACGAGCAGTACTTC.

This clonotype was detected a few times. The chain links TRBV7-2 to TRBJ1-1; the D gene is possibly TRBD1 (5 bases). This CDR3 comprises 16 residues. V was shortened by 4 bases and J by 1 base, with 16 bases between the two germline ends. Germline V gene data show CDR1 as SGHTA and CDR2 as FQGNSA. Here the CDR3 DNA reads TGTGCCAGCAGCTCCCAGGTGGGGGGGGGGAACACTGAAGCTTTCTTT. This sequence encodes CASSSQVGGGNTEAFF.

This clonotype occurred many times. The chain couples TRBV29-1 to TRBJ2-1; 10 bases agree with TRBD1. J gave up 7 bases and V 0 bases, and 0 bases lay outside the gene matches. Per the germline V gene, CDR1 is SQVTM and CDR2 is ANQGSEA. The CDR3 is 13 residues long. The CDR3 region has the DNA TGCAGCGTTGAAGAGGACAGGGGGAATGAGCAGTTCTTC. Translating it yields CSVEEDRGNEQFF.